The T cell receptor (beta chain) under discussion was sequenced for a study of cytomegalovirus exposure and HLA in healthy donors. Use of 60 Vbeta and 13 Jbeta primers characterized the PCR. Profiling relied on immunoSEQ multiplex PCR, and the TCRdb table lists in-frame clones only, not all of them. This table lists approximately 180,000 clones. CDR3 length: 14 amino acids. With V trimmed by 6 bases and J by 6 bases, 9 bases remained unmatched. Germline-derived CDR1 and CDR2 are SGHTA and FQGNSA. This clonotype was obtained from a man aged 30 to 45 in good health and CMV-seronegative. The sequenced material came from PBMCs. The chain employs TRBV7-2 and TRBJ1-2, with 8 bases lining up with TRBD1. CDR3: CASRATGQGHGYTF. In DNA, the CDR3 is TGTGCCAGCAGAGCAACCGGACAGGGCCATGGCTACACCTTC.